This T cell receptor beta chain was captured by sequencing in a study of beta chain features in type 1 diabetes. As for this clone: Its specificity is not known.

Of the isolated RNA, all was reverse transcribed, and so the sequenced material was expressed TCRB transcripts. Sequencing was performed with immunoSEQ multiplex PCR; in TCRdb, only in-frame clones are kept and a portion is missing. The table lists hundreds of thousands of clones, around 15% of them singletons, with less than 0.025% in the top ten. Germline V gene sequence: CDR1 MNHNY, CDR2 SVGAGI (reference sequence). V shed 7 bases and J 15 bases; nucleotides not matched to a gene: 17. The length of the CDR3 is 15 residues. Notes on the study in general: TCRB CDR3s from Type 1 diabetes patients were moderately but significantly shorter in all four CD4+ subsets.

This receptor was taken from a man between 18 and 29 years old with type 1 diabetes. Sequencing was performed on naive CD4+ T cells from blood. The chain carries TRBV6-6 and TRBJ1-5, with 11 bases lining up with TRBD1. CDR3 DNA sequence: TGTGCCAGCATCCAAAACCGGGACAGGGGGGCTCAATGGCATTTT. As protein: CASIQNRDRGAQWHF.